A selection of T cell receptor beta chains follows, all from one sample in a study of T cell responses to AZD1222 COVID-19 vaccine. Here immunoSEQ multiplex PCR was the method, and the copy in TCRdb shows in-frame clones only, minus some. Seen here are over 120,000 clones, about nine tenths observed once, and the top ten hold approximately 4.8%. Sequences were derived from peripheral blood, sampled on day 0 of AZD1222 vaccination. These receptors were collected from an adult in good health. CDR3s include the opening cysteine and the closing phenylalanine or tryptophan. A D gene is named only where the DNA matches it firmly. Not every row has a clone size; where given, it reads once, few, many or a size class.

J: TRBJ2-5
D: .
V: TRBV5-1
size: .
CDR3: CASSLAQGPETQYF
DNA: TGCGCCAGCAGCTTGGCTCAGGGTCCCGAGACCCAGTACTTC

J: TRBJ2-4
D: .
V: TRBV7-2
size: .
CDR3: CASSSRDPTKNIQYF
DNA: TGTGCCAGCAGCTCTCGGGACCCAACCAAAAACATTCAGTACTTC

J: TRBJ2-3
D: .
V: TRBV19
size: .
CDR3: CASSISSSTDTQYF
DNA: TGTGCCAGTAGTATCTCATCTAGCACAGATACGCAGTATTTT

J: TRBJ2-3
D: TRBD2
V: TRBV9
size: .
CDR3: CASSVRTSGFTDTQYF
DNA: TGTGCCAGCAGCGTACGGACTAGCGGGTTCACAGATACGCAGTATTTT

J: TRBJ1-4
D: .
V: TRBV27
size: .
CDR3: CASSFRENEKLFF
DNA: TGTGCCAGCAGTTTCAGGGAGAATGAAAAACTGTTTTTT

J: TRBJ2-3
D: .
V: TRBV19
size: .
CDR3: CATGTRVTDTQYF
DNA: TGTGCCACTGGGACCCGAGTCACAGATACGCAGTATTTT

J: TRBJ2-5
D: TRBD2
V: TRBV12-3/TRBV12-4
size: .
CDR3: CASRKTSGETQYF
DNA: TGTGCCAGCAGAAAGACTAGCGGGGAGACCCAGTACTTC

J: TRBJ2-1
D: TRBD2
V: TRBV10-3
size: .
CDR3: CAISTVMLAANEQFF
DNA: TGTGCCATCAGTACGGTGATGCTAGCGGCCAATGAGCAGTTCTTC

J: TRBJ2-1
D: TRBD2
V: TRBV5-1
size: .
CDR3: CASSTLAGGYNEQFF
DNA: TGCGCCAGCAGCACACTAGCGGGAGGGTACAATGAGCAGTTCTTC

J: TRBJ2-2
D: .
V: TRBV3-1/TRBV3-2
size: .
CDR3: CASSHRTAGELFF
DNA: TGTGCCAGCAGCCACCGGACAGCCGGGGAGCTGTTTTTT

J: TRBJ1-4
D: TRBD1
V: TRBV6-5
size: .
CDR3: CASSYETGGNEKLFF
DNA: TGTGCCAGCAGTTACGAGACAGGGGGAAATGAAAAACTGTTTTTT

J: TRBJ2-7
D: TRBD1
V: TRBV19
size: .
CDR3: CASRQQGELYEQYF
DNA: TGTGCCAGTAGACAACAGGGGGAACTCTACGAGCAGTACTTC

J: TRBJ2-7
D: .
V: TRBV3-1/TRBV3-2
size: .
CDR3: CASSTSGREQYF
DNA: TGTGCCAGCAGCACCTCGGGCCGCGAGCAGTACTTC

J: TRBJ2-7
D: .
V: TRBV12-2
size: .
CDR3: CASRLWFGFSYEQYF
DNA: TGTGCAAGTCGCTTATGGTTCGGATTCTCCTACGAGCAGTACTTC

J: TRBJ1-1
D: .
V: TRBV28
size: .
CDR3: CASSFVINTEAFF
DNA: TGTGCCAGCAGTTTTGTGATCAACACTGAAGCTTTCTTT

J: TRBJ1-2
D: .
V: TRBV2
size: .
CDR3: CASRALRDGYTF
DNA: TGTGCCAGCAGAGCCCTCAGGGATGGCTACACCTTC

J: TRBJ1-5
D: .
V: TRBV15
size: .
CDR3: CATSRDSGNQPQHF
DNA: TGTGCCACCAGCAGAGACAGTGGAAATCAGCCCCAGCATTTT

J: TRBJ1-6
D: .
V: TRBV21-1
size: .
CDR3: CARSWTEGCSYNSPLHF
DNA: TGTGCCAGGTCCTGGACAGAGGGTTGTTCCTATAATTCACCCCTCCACTTT

J: TRBJ2-7
D: .
V: TRBV27
size: .
CDR3: CASTSHLGGGYEQYF
DNA: TGTGCCAGCACCAGCCACCTGGGGGGAGGCTACGAGCAGTACTTC

J: TRBJ2-1
D: TRBD1
V: TRBV6-2/TRBV6-3
size: .
CDR3: CASSYTGGHNEQFF
DNA: TGTGCCAGCAGTTACACAGGGGGTCATAATGAGCAGTTCTTC

J: TRBJ2-7
D: TRBD2
V: TRBV15
size: .
CDR3: CATSEGGRGLAGVLYEQYF
DNA: TGTGCCACCAGCGAGGGTGGTCGAGGACTAGCGGGAGTTTTGTACGAGCAGTACTTC

J: TRBJ2-5
D: .
V: TRBV6-6
size: .
CDR3: CASSYSGVGKQETQYF
DNA: TGTGCCAGCAGTTACTCAGGGGTAGGAAAGCAAGAGACCCAGTACTTC

J: TRBJ2-1
D: .
V: TRBV4-1
size: few
CDR3: CASSPRLGPPNEQFF
DNA: TGCGCCAGCAGCCCTAGACTAGGGCCCCCCAATGAGCAGTTCTTC

J: TRBJ2-1
D: TRBD2
V: TRBV11-3
size: .
CDR3: CASSPPTSGDYNEQFF
DNA: TGTGCCAGCAGCCCCCCGACTAGCGGGGATTACAATGAGCAGTTCTTC

J: TRBJ2-3
D: .
V: TRBV5-1
size: .
CDR3: CASSVETVVSADTQYF
DNA: TGCGCCAGCAGCGTTGAGACAGTCGTATCGGCAGATACGCAGTATTTT

J: TRBJ1-2
D: .
V: TRBV12-3/TRBV12-4
size: .
CDR3: CASSGVRNYGYTF
DNA: TGTGCCAGCAGTGGAGTGAGGAACTATGGCTACACCTTC

J: TRBJ1-2
D: .
V: TRBV19
size: .
CDR3: CASSVRADNSFYGYTF
DNA: TGTGCCAGTTCCGTCCGGGCGGATAATTCTTTTTATGGCTACACCTTC

J: TRBJ2-7
D: TRBD1
V: TRBV7-9
size: .
CDR3: CASSLTGVSYEQYF
DNA: TGTGCCAGCAGCTTGACAGGGGTATCCTACGAGCAGTACTTC

J: TRBJ1-5
D: .
V: TRBV5-4
size: .
CDR3: CASSRGGAGSNQPQHF
DNA: TGTGCCAGCAGCCGGGGGGGGGCCGGTAGCAATCAGCCCCAGCATTTT

J: TRBJ2-7
D: .
V: TRBV28
size: .
CDR3: CASSATTIRYF
DNA: TGTGCCAGCAGCGCCACTACTATTCGGTACTTC

J: TRBJ2-1
D: TRBD1
V: TRBV5-4
size: .
CDR3: CASSSPDRVYNEQFF
DNA: TGTGCCAGCAGCTCCCCGGACAGGGTCTACAATGAGCAGTTCTTC

J: TRBJ2-5
D: TRBD1
V: TRBV5-1
size: once
CDR3: CASSLGTGGGGETQYF
DNA: TGCGCCAGCAGCTTGGGGACAGGCGGTGGGGGTGAGACCCAGTACTTC

J: TRBJ2-1
D: .
V: TRBV5-6
size: .
CDR3: CASSLAGTNEQFF
DNA: TGTGCCAGCAGCTTGGCCGGAACGAATGAGCAGTTCTTC

J: TRBJ1-1
D: TRBD1
V: TRBV2
size: .
CDR3: CASSGSGQGALNGEAFF
DNA: TGTGCCAGCAGTGGGTCGGGACAGGGGGCCCTTAACGGTGAAGCTTTCTTT

J: TRBJ2-3
D: .
V: TRBV7-9
size: .
CDR3: CASSLSSFPDTQYF
DNA: TGTGCCAGCAGCTTAAGTAGTTTCCCAGATACGCAGTATTTT

J: TRBJ1-1
D: .
V: TRBV2
size: .
CDR3: CASRDTGQWTEAFF
DNA: TGTGCCAGCAGGGATACAGGGCAATGGACTGAAGCTTTCTTT

J: TRBJ2-3
D: TRBD1
V: TRBV7-2
size: .
CDR3: CASSQDRGADTQYF
DNA: TGTGCCAGCAGCCAGGACAGGGGGGCAGATACGCAGTATTTT

J: TRBJ2-7
D: .
V: TRBV19
size: .
CDR3: CASSIEGSYEQYF
DNA: TGTGCCAGTAGTATAGAAGGGTCCTACGAGCAGTACTTC